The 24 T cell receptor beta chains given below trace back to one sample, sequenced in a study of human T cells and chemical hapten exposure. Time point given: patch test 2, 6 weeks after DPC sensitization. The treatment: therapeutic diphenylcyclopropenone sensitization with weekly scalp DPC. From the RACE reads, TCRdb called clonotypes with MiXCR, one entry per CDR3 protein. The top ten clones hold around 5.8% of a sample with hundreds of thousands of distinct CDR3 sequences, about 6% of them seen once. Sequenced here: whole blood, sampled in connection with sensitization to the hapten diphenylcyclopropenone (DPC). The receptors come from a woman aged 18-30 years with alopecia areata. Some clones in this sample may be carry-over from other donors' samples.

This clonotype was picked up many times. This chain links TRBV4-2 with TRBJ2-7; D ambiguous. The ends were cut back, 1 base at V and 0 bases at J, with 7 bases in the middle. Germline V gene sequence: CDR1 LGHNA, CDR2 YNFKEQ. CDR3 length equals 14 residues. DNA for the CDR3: TGTGCCAGCAGCCAAGGACCGAGCTCCTACGAGCAGTACTTC. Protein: CASSQGPSSYEQYF.

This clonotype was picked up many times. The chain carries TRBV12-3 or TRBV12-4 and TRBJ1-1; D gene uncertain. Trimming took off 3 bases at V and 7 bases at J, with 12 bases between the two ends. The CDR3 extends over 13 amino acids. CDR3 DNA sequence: TGTGCCAGCAGTTTCGGCACAGCCTATGAAGCTTTCTTT. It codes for CASSFGTAYEAFF.

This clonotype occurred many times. The CDR3 region has the DNA TGTGCCAGCAGCGGGGACAGGGGTGTGGCTGAGCAGTTCTTC. Translating it yields CASSGDRGVAEQFF. This chain uses TRBV7-8 with TRBJ2-1, with 10 positions matching TRBD1. V gave up 5 bases and J gave up 9 bases; unmatched junction bases: 7. Germline values: CDR1 SGHVS, CDR2 FQNEAQ. The CDR3 extends over 14 amino acids.

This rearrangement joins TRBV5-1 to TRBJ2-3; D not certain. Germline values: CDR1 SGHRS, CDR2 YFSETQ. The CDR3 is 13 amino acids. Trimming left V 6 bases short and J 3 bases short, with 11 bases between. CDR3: CASNSAGTDTQYF. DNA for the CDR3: TGCGCCAGCAACTCCGCTGGGACAGATACGCAGTATTTT.

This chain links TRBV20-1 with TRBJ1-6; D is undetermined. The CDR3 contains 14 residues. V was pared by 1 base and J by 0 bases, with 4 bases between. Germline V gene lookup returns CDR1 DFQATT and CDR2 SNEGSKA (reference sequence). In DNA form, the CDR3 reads TGCAGTGCTAGAGTCGGCTCCTATAATTCACCCCTCCACTTT. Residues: CSARVGSYNSPLHF.

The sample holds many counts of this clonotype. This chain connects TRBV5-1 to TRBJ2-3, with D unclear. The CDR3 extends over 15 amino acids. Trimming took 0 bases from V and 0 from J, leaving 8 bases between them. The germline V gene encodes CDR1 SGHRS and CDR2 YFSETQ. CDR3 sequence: CASSLEEPSTDTQYF. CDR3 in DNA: TGCGCCAGCAGCTTGGAAGAGCCTAGCACAGATACGCAGTATTTT.

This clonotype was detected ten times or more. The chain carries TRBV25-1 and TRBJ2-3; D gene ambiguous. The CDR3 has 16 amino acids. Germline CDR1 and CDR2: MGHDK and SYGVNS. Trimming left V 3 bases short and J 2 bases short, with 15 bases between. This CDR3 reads CASSEELGPDTDTQYF. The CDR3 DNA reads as TGTGCCAGCAGTGAGGAACTCGGGCCCGACACAGATACGCAGTATTTT.

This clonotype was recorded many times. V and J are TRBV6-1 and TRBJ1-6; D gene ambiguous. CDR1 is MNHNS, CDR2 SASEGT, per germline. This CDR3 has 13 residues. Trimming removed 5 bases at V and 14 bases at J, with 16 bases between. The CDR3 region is CASSIRRVEALHF. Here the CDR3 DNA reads TGTGCCAGCAGTATCCGACGGGTGGAGGCCCTCCACTTT.

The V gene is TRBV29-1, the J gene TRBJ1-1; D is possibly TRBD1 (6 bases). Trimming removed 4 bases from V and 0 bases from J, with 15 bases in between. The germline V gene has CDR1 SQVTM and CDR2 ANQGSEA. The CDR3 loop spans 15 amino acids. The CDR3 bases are TGCAGCGTTGGGAAAAGACAGGACATGAACACTGAAGCTTTCTTT. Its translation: CSVGKRQDMNTEAFF. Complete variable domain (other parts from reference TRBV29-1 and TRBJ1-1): SAVISQKPSRDICQRGTSLTIQCQVDSQVTMMFWYRQQPGQSLTLIATANQGSEATYESGFVIDKFPISRPNLTFSTLTVSNMSPEDSSIYLCSVGKRQDMNTEAFFGQGTRLTVV.

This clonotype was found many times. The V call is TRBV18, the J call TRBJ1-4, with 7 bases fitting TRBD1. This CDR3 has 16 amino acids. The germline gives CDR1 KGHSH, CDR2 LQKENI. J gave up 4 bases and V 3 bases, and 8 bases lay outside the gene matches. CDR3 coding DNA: TGTGCCAGCTCACCTATTGCCGGGACAGTTAATGAAAAACTGTTTTTT. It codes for CASSPIAGTVNEKLFF.

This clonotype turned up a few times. CDR3 DNA sequence: TGCGCCAGCAGCTTAATGACTCTCATGAACACTGAAGCTTTCTTT. Amino acids: CASSLMTLMNTEAFF. V usage is TRBV5-1 and J usage is TRBJ1-1; D not certain. The V end was cut by 2 bases, the J end by 0 bases, with 11 bases between. Germline V gene lookup returns CDR1 SGHRS and CDR2 YFSETQ. This CDR3 is 15 amino acids long.

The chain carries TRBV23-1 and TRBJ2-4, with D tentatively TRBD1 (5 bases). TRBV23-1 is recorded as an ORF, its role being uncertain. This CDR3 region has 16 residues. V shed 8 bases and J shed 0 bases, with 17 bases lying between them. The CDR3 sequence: CASRPQGPLAKNIQYF. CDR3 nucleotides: TGCGCCAGCCGCCCTCAGGGCCCGCTAGCCAAAAACATTCAGTACTTC.

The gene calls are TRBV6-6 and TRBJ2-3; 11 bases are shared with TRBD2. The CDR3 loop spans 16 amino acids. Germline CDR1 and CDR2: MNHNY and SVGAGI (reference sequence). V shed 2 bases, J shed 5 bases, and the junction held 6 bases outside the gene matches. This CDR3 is CASSYDGTSGRDTQYF. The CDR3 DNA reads TGTGCCAGCAGTTACGATGGGACTAGCGGCCGAGATACGCAGTATTTT.

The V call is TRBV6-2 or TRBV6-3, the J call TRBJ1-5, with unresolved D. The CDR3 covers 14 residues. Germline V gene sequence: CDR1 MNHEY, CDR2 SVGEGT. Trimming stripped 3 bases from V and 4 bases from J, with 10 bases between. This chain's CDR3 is CASSYRHQNQPQHF. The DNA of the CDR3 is TGTGCCAGCAGTTATAGGCACCAGAATCAGCCCCAGCATTTT.

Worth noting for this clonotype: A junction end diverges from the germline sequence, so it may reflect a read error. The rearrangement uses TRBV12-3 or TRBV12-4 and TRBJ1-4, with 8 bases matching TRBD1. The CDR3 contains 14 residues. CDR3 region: CASTLDRGSEKLFF. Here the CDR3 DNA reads TGTGCCAGCACTTTAGACAGGGGTAGCGAAAAACTGTTTTTT.

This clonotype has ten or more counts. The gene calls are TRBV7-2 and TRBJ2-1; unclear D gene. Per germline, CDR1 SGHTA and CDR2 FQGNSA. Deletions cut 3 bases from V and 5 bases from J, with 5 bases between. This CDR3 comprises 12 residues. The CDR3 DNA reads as TGTGCCAGCAGCTTTGAGGACAATGAGCAGTTCTTC. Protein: CASSFEDNEQFF.

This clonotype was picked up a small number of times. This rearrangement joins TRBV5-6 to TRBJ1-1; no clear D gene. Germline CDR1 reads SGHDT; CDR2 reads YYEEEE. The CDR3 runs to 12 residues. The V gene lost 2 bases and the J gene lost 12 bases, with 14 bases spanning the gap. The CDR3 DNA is TGTGCCAGCAGCTTTAGGAGCCAGTTGTCTTTCTTT. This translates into CASSFRSQLSFF.

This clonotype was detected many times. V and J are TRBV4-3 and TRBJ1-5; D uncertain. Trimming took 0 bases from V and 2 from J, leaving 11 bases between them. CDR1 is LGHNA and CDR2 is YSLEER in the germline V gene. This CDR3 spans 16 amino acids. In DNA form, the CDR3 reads TGCGCCAGCAGCCAAGAGATTGGGGTAGGCAATCAGCCCCAGCATTTT. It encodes CASSQEIGVGNQPQHF.

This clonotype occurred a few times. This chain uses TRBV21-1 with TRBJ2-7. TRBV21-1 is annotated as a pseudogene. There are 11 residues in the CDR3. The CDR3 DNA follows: TGTGCCAGCAGAAGGCACTACGAGCAGTACTTC. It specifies CASRRHYEQYF.

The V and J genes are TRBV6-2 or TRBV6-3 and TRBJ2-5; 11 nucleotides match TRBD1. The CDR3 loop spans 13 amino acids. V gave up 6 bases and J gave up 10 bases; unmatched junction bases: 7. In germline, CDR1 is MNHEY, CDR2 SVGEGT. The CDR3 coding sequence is TGTGCCAGCAGCCGCGGACAGGGGGCAATCCAGTACTTC. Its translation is CASSRGQGAIQYF.

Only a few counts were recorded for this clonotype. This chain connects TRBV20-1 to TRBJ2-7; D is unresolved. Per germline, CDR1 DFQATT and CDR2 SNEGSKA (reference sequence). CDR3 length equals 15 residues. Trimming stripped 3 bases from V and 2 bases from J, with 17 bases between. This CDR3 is CSASVSGTQTYEQYF. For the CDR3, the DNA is TGCAGTGCTAGCGTCTCGGGCACGCAGACCTACGAGCAGTACTTC.

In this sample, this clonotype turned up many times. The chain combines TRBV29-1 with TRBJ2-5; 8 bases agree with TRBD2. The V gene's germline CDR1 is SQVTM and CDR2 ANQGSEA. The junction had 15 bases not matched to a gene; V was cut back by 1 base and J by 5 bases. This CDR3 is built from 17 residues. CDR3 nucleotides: TGCAGCGTTGAAGTAGGCGCCGGGACTAGTGGCGTGGAGACCCAGTACTTC. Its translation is CSVEVGAGTSGVETQYF.

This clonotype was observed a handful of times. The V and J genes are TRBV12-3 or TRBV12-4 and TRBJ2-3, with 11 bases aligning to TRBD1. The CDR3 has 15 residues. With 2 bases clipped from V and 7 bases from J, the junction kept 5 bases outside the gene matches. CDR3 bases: TGTGCCAGCAGTTTACGGACAGGGGGCATCAATACGCAGTATTTT. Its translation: CASSLRTGGINTQYF.

This chain's CDR3 is CASSQVNRGGQAFF. CDR3 nucleotide sequence: TGTGCCAGCAGCCAAGTTAACAGGGGGGGTCAAGCTTTCTTT. The chain couples TRBV3-1 to TRBJ1-1; 8 bases are shared with TRBD1. This CDR3 region has 14 residues. The V gene end was trimmed by 1 base and the J gene end by 9 bases; junction bases not matched to a gene: 7. Germline V gene lookup returns CDR1 LGHDT and CDR2 YNNKEL (reference sequence).